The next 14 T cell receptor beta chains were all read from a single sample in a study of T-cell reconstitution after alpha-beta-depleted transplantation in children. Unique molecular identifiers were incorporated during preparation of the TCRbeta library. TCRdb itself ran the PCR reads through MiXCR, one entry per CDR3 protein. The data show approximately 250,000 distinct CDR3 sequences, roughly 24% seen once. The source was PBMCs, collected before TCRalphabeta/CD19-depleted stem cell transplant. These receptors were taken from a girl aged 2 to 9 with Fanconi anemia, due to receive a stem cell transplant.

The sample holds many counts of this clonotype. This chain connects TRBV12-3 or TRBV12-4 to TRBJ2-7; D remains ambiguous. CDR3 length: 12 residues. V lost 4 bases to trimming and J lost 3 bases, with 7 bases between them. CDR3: CASSYDGYEQYF. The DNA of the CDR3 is TGTGCCAGCAGTTACGACGGCTACGAGCAGTACTTC.

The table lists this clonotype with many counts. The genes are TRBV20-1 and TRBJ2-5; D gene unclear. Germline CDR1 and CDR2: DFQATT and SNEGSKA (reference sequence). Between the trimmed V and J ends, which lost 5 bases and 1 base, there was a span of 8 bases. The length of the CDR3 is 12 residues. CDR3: CSAWMRQETQYF. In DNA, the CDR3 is TGCAGTGCTTGGATGCGCCAAGAGACCCAGTACTTC.

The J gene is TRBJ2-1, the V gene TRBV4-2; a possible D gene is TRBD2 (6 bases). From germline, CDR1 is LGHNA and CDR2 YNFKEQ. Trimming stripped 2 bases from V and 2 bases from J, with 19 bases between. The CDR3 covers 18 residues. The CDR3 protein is CASSQRTSPGGAYNEQFF. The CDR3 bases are TGTGCCAGCAGCCAAAGAACCTCCCCCGGGGGTGCCTACAATGAGCAGTTCTTC.

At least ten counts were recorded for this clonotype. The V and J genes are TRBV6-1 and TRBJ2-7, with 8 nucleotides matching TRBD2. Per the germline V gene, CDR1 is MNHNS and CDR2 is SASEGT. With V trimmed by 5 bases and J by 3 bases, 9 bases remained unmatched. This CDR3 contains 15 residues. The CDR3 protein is CASSREGGMFYEQYF. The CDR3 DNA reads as TGTGCCAGCAGTCGGGAGGGGGGTATGTTCTACGAGCAGTACTTC.

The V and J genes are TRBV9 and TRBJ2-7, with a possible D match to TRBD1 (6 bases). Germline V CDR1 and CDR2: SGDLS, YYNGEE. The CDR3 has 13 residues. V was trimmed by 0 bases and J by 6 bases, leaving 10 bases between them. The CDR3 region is CASSVGSGAEQYF. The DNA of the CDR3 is TGTGCCAGCAGCGTAGGATCAGGGGCCGAGCAGTACTTC.

DNA for the CDR3: TGCAGCGCTGGGACGGAGAACTATGGCTACACCTTC. Translation gives CSAGTENYGYTF. The V and J genes are TRBV29-1 and TRBJ1-2, with a possible D match to TRBD1 (5 bases). Deletions cut 7 bases from V and 2 bases from J, with 11 bases between. The germline gives CDR1 SQVTM, CDR2 ANQGSEA. The CDR3 length is 12 residues.

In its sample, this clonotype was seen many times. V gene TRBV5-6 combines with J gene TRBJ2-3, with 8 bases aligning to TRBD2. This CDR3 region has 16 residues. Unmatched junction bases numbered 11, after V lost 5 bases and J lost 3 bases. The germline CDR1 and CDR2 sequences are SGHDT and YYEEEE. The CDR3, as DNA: TGTGCCAGCAGTTTCTTCAGCGGGAGAATGACAGATACGCAGTATTTT. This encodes CASSFFSGRMTDTQYF.

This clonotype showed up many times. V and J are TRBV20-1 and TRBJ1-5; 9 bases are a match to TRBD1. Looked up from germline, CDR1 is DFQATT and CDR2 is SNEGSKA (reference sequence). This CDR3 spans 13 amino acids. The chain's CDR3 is CGTGGYSNQPQHF. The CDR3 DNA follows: TGCGGTACAGGGGGCTATAGCAATCAGCCCCAGCATTTT.

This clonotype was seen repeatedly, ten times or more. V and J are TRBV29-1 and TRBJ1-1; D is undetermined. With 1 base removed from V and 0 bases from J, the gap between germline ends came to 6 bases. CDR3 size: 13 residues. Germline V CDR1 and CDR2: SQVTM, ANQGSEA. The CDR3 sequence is CSVEGQMNTEAFF. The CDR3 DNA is TGCAGCGTTGAAGGCCAGATGAACACTGAAGCTTTCTTT.

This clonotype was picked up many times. CDR3 region: CSAIAGGQYEQYF. The DNA of the CDR3 is TGCAGCGCTATAGCGGGGGGGCAGTACGAGCAGTACTTC. This chain connects TRBV29-1 to TRBJ2-7; 11 bases fit TRBD2. With 7 bases clipped from V and 4 bases from J, the junction kept 6 bases outside the gene matches. The CDR3 is 13 amino acids. The germline V gene encodes CDR1 SQVTM and CDR2 ANQGSEA.

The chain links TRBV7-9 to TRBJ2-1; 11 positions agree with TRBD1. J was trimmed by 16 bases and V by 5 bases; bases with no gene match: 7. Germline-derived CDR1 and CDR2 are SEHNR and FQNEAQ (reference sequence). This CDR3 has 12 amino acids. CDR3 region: CASSLGQGACFF. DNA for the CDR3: TGTGCCAGCAGCCTAGGACAGGGGGCATGCTTCTTC.

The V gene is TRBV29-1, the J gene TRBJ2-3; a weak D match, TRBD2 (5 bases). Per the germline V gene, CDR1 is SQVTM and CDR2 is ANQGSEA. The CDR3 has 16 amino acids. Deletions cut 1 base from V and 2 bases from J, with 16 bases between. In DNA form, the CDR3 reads TGCAGCGTTGAAGGGTTGAGAGGACTCCCCACAGATACGCAGTATTTT. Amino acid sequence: CSVEGLRGLPTDTQYF.

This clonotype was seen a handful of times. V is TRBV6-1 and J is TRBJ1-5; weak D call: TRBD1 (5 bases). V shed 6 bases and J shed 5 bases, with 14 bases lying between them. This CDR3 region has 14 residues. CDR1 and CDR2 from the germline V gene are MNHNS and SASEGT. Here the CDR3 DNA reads TGTGCCAGCAGCCCCCGGGACCCTTATCAGCCCCAGCATTTT. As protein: CASSPRDPYQPQHF.

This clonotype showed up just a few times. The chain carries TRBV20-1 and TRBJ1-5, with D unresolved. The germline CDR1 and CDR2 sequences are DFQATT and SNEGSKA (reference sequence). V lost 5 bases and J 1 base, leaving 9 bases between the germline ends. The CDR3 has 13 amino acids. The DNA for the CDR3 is TGCAGTGCTCTAATGCTCAGCAATCAGCCCCAGCATTTT. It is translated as CSALMLSNQPQHF.